This T cell receptor (beta chain) was recorded in a study of cytomegalovirus exposure and HLA in healthy donors. General study results and limits: The classifier was said to identify cytomegalovirus status with high specificity and sensitivity. One variant, a missense change in DCLRE1C, was linked in a later analysis to TCR beta V- and J-gene trimming.

Among the donors, all were healthy bone marrow donors. At sampling all donors were nominally healthy, likely with unrecorded immune exposures. PCR involved 60 Vbeta and 13 Jbeta primers. The table came from immunoSEQ multiplex PCR; TCRdb's copy has only in-frame clones and leaves some out. Of approximately 200,000 clones listed, over 60% are singletons. Note on this clone: Its target is unknown.

This CDR3 comprises 14 residues. Trimming at V came to 1 base and at J to 7 bases, leaving 7 bases not matched to a gene. Per germline, CDR1 SEHNR and CDR2 FQNEAQ (reference sequence). The chain couples TRBV7-9 to TRBJ2-7, with 7 positions matching TRBD1. Sequences were obtained from PBMCs. The TCR originated in a middle-aged man in good health and CMV-seronegative. The CDR3 region has the DNA TGTGCCAGCAGCTTAGTAGACGACAGGGCTGAGCAGTACTTC. Protein product: CASSLVDDRAEQYF.